This T cell receptor beta chain was captured by sequencing in a study of Tregs in tolerant kidney transplant recipients. Study results and caveats: No direct test of biological reproducibility was done here.

Germline CDR1 reads GTSNPN; CDR2 reads SVGIG (reference sequence). CDR3 size: 13 residues. Germline trimming cut 8 bases from V and 3 bases from J; bases unmatched to any gene: 9. This clone appeared once. Its antigen is as yet unknown. Profiling relied on immunoSEQ multiplex PCR, and the TCRdb table lists in-frame clones only, not all of them. The data show 90,000 or so clones, approximately 94% seen once. The origin of this receptor is a human donor in good health. The rearrangement uses TRBV30 and TRBJ1-1; 7 nucleotides agree with TRBD1. The sequenced sample consisted of CD8+ T cells from blood. The chain's CDR3 is CAADRLQYTEAFF. In DNA, the CDR3 is TGTGCCGCGGACAGGCTTCAATACACTGAAGCTTTCTTT.